A single sample is the source of the 3 T cell receptor beta chains below, sequenced in a study of Graves' ophthalmopathy and Graves' hyperthyroidism. Amplified material comprised TCR beta CDR3 regions derived from RNA transcripts. HTBI primers served in a first-round RT-PCR, which a second-round multiplex PCR followed. Each CDR3 protein is one row after TCRdb ran MiXCR on the multiplex PCR reads. The sample holds roughly 500,000 distinct CDR3 sequences, 13% to 15% seen once. The sequenced sample consisted of blood. The receptors stem from a young woman with Graves' ophthalmopathy.

This clonotype was recorded a few times. The chain couples TRBV30 to TRBJ2-7; D call uncertain. CDR1 is GTSNPN, CDR2 SVGIG, per germline (reference sequence). With 2 bases removed from V and 0 bases from J, the gap between germline ends came to 5 bases. The CDR3 is made up of 12 amino acids. The CDR3 loop reads CAWSRSSYEQYF. The CDR3 nucleotides read TGTGCCTGGAGTAGGTCCTCCTACGAGCAGTACTTC.

This clonotype occurred many times. The chain uses TRBV20-1 and TRBJ2-2, with TRBD2 identical over 11 bases. There are 14 residues in the CDR3. The V gene end was trimmed by 4 bases and the J gene end by 4 bases; junction bases not matched to a gene: 2. The germline V gene encodes CDR1 DFQATT and CDR2 SNEGSKA (reference sequence). CDR3 coding DNA: TGCAGTGCTATAGCGGGGGGGACCACCGGGGAGCTGTTTTTT. This codes for CSAIAGGTTGELFF.

The sample holds many counts of this clonotype. V is TRBV12-3 or TRBV12-4 and J is TRBJ1-2, with 7 bases matching TRBD1. J gave up 6 bases and V 6 bases, and 16 bases lay outside the gene matches. This CDR3 comprises 16 residues. The CDR3 DNA reads TGTGCCAGCAGCTTCGGTCGGGCAGGGGGTTTGGATGGCTACACCTTC. Residues: CASSFGRAGGLDGYTF.